This T cell receptor beta chain came from a study of blood T cell repertoires in COVID-19. Study-level information: The United States, Italy and Spain provided the acute and convalescent COVID-19 samples. T cells, B-cell-depleted T cells, or PBMCs supplied cDNA or gDNA.

This clone was seen a handful of times. J gave up 6 bases and V 6 bases, and 8 bases lay outside the gene matches. The CDR3 runs to 15 residues. CDR1 LNHDA and CDR2 SQIVND come from the germline V gene (reference sequence). In the source study's methods: How many nucleated cells were present was estimated from reference gene primer amplification. The assay was immunoSEQ multiplex PCR, and TCRdb's table has in-frame clones only and misses some. That table is the source of V, J and clone size, and D and trimming were worked out from the DNA. The sample holds around 80,000 clones; approximately 78% are singletons and the top ten take approximately 30%.

Sequencing was done on a sample of peripheral blood. V gene TRBV19 combines with J gene TRBJ2-1, with 10 bases matching TRBD1. This receptor was taken from a human donor in a cohort sampled during active COVID-19. The CDR3 nucleotides are TGTGCCAGTAGAACCGGGACAGGGGTTATCAATGAGCAGTTCTTC. Amino acids: CASRTGTGVINEQFF.